These T cell receptor beta chains were read from a single sample in a study of beta chain features in type 1 diabetes. Here immunoSEQ multiplex PCR was the method, and the copy in TCRdb shows in-frame clones only, minus some. The repertoire has roughly 230,000 clones, over 9.5% of them found once; the top ten carry around 0.037%. Sequencing was performed on naive CD4+ T cells from blood. The receptors were sampled from a woman younger than 30 in good health. Each CDR3 is given with its conserved first and last residue. Fields, in order: D gene, clone size, J gene, V gene, CDR3 DNA, CDR3 protein. The D gene is left open where the match is weak. The size field is filled for only some rows; it gives once, few, many or a size class.

d_gene: .; abundance: few; j_gene: TRBJ2-3; v_gene: TRBV7-3; CDR3nt: TGTGCCAGCAGCCCTGCGGGTAATTCCCCAGATACGCAGTATTTT; CDR3aa: CASSPAGNSPDTQYF
d_gene: .; abundance: few; j_gene: TRBJ2-3; v_gene: TRBV4-1; CDR3nt: TGCGCCAGCAGCCTAACTACTAGCCCCAGCACAGATACGCAGTATTTT; CDR3aa: CASSLTTSPSTDTQYF
d_gene: TRBD1; abundance: .; j_gene: TRBJ2-5; v_gene: TRBV7-3; CDR3nt: TGTGCCAGCAGCCCAAATCGCCTCATACAAGGGGGCGGCGAGACCCAGTACTTC; CDR3aa: CASSPNRLIQGGGETQYF
d_gene: .; abundance: few; j_gene: TRBJ1-2; v_gene: TRBV4-1; CDR3nt: TGCGCCAGCAGCCAAGTCGAGGGATCAATATATGGCTACACCTTC; CDR3aa: CASSQVEGSIYGYTF
d_gene: TRBD2; abundance: .; j_gene: TRBJ2-1; v_gene: TRBV10-1; CDR3nt: TGCGCCAGCAGTGAGTTAGGACTAGCGGGAGCTGAGCAGTTCTTC; CDR3aa: CASSELGLAGAEQFF
d_gene: .; abundance: once; j_gene: TRBJ2-2; v_gene: TRBV5-6; CDR3nt: TGTGCCAGCAGCTTGGCCGGCACTCCCGGAGGCGGGGAGCTGTTTTTT; CDR3aa: CASSLAGTPGGGELFF
d_gene: TRBD1; abundance: few; j_gene: TRBJ2-5; v_gene: TRBV7-2; CDR3nt: TGTGCCAGCAGCTTTTTGGCCTGGACAGGCCAAGAGACCCAGTACTTC; CDR3aa: CASSFLAWTGQETQYF
d_gene: .; abundance: .; j_gene: TRBJ2-7; v_gene: TRBV27; CDR3nt: TGTGCCAGCAGTTCTACAGGGGGCCGCACTAGCGGGCGGCTCTACGAGCAGTACTTC; CDR3aa: CASSSTGGRTSGRLYEQYF
d_gene: .; abundance: .; j_gene: TRBJ1-1; v_gene: TRBV30; CDR3nt: TGTGCCTGGCTCGGGAAAGGGCGTCCTGAAGCTTTCTTT; CDR3aa: CAWLGKGRPEAFF
d_gene: .; abundance: few; j_gene: TRBJ2-5; v_gene: TRBV5-8; CDR3nt: TGTGCCAGCAGCCAGGGACTTAGCGTCGAGACCCAGTACTTC; CDR3aa: CASSQGLSVETQYF
d_gene: TRBD1; abundance: .; j_gene: TRBJ1-1; v_gene: TRBV6-5; CDR3nt: TGTGCCAGCAGGGAGACAGGGGGGAAGACTGAAGCTTTCTTT; CDR3aa: CASRETGGKTEAFF
d_gene: .; abundance: .; j_gene: TRBJ1-4; v_gene: TRBV7-2; CDR3nt: TGTGCCAGCAGCCCCGACAGTCTAATGAAAGAACTGTTTTTT; CDR3aa: CASSPDSLMKELFF
d_gene: .; abundance: few; j_gene: TRBJ1-4; v_gene: TRBV19; CDR3nt: TGTGCCAGTAGTTTGGATCAGGGCGCAACTAATGAAAAACTGTTTTTT; CDR3aa: CASSLDQGATNEKLFF
d_gene: TRBD1; abundance: .; j_gene: TRBJ2-7; v_gene: TRBV7-8; CDR3nt: TGTGCCAGCAGCTTGGCAGGGGGCGCGGGCGGGCTAGGCTACGAGCAGTACTTC; CDR3aa: CASSLAGGAGGLGYEQYF
d_gene: .; abundance: .; j_gene: TRBJ2-1; v_gene: TRBV5-1; CDR3nt: TGCGCCAGCAGCCAGGGTTTTGGGGCATACAATGAGCAGTTCTTC; CDR3aa: CASSQGFGAYNEQFF
d_gene: .; abundance: .; j_gene: TRBJ2-7; v_gene: TRBV6-5; CDR3nt: TGTGCCAGCAGTTACCTACTAGCTTACGAGCAGTACTTC; CDR3aa: CASSYLLAYEQYF
d_gene: TRBD2; abundance: few; j_gene: TRBJ2-7; v_gene: TRBV2; CDR3nt: TGTGCCAGCAGTAGACTAGCGGGGGGTAGCTCCTACGAGCAGTACTTC; CDR3aa: CASSRLAGGSSYEQYF
d_gene: TRBD1; abundance: .; j_gene: TRBJ2-2; v_gene: TRBV18; CDR3nt: TGTGCCAGCTCACCACGCTTGACAGGGGCGAAGGCCGGGGAGCTGTTTTTT; CDR3aa: CASSPRLTGAKAGELFF
d_gene: .; abundance: .; j_gene: TRBJ1-5; v_gene: TRBV30; CDR3nt: TGTGCCTGGAGCAGGTGGCTCAGCAATCAGCCCCAGCATTTT; CDR3aa: CAWSRWLSNQPQHF
d_gene: TRBD2; abundance: .; j_gene: TRBJ2-3; v_gene: TRBV19; CDR3nt: TGTGCCAGTAGACTAGCGGGGGGGAATACGCAGTATTTT; CDR3aa: CASRLAGGNTQYF